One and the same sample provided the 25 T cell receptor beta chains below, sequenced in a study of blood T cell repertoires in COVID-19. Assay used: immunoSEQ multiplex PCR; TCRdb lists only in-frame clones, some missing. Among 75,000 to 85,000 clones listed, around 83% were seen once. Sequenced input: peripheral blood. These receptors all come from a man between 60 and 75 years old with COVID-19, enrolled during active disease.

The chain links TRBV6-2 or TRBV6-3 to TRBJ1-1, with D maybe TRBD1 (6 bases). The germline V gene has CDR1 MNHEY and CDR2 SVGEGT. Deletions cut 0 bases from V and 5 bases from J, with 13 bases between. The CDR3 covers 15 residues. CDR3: CASSYSGRGGTEAFF. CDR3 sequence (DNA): TGTGCCAGCAGTTACTCAGGCAGGGGAGGGACTGAAGCTTTCTTT.

The CDR3 DNA is TGTGCCAGCAGCTTGGACAGGGGCCAGCCCCAGCATTTT. Translated, it gives CASSLDRGQPQHF. The V gene is TRBV6-5, the J gene TRBJ1-5, with 9 positions matching TRBD1. There are 13 residues in the CDR3. V was clipped by 6 bases and J by 7 bases; unmatched bases: 4. The germline V gene has CDR1 MNHEY and CDR2 SVGAGI.

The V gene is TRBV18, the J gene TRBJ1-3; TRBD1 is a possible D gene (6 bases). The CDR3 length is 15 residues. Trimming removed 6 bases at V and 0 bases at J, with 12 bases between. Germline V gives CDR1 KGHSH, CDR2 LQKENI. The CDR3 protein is CASSQQGRSGNTIYF. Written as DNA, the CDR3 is TGTGCCAGCTCGCAACAGGGCCGCTCTGGAAACACCATATATTTT.

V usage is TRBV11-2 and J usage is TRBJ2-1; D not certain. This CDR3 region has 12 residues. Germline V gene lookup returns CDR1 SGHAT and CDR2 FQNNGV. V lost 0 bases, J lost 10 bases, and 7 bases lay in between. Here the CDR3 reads CASSLDRSEQFF. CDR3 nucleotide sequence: TGTGCCAGCAGCTTAGATAGGAGCGAGCAGTTCTTC.

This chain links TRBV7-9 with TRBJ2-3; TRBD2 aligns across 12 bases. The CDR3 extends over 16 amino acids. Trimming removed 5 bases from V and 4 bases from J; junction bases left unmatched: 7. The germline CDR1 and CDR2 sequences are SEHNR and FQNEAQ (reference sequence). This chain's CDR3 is CASSILAGGQADTQYF. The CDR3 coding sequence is TGTGCCAGCAGCATCCTAGCGGGGGGGCAGGCAGATACGCAGTATTTT.

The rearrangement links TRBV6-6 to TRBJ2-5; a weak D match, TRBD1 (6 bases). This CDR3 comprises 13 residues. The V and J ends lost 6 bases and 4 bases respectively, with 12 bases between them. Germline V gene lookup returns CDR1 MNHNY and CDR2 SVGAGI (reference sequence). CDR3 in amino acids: CASSSLGGETQYF. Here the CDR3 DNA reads TGTGCCAGCAGCTCACTAGGGGGAGAGACCCAGTACTTC.

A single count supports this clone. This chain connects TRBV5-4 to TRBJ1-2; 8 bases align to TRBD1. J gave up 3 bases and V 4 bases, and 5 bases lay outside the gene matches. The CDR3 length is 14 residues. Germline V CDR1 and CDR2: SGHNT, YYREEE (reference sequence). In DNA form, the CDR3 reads TGTGCCAGCAGCCAGGGGGCGCGGGACTATGGCTACACCTTC. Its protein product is CASSQGARDYGYTF.

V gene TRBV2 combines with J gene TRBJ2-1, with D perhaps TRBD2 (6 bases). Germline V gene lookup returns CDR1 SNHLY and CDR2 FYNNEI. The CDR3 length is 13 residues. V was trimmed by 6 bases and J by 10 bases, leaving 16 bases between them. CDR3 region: CASRNFGGREQFF. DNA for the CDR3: TGTGCCAGCAGGAACTTTGGGGGGAGAGAGCAGTTCTTC.

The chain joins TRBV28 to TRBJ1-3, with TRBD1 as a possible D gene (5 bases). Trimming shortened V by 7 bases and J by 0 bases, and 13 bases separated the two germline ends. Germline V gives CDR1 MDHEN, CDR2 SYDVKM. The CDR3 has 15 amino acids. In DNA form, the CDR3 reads TGTGCCAGCATTAGCGGGGCGAGCTCTGGAAACACCATATATTTT. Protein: CASISGASSGNTIYF.

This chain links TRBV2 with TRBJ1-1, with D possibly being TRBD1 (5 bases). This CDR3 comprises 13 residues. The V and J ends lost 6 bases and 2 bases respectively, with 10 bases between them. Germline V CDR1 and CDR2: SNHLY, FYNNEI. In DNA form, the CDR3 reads TGTGCCAGCAGGGGGGGTCGAAACACTGAAGCTTTCTTT. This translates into CASRGGRNTEAFF. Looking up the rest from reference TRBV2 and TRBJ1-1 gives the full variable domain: EPEVTQTPSHQVTQMGQEVILRCVPISNHLYFYWYRQILGQKVEFLVSFYNNEISEKSEIFDDQFSVERPDGSNFTLKIRSTKLEDSAMYFCASRGGRNTEAFFGQGTRLTVV.

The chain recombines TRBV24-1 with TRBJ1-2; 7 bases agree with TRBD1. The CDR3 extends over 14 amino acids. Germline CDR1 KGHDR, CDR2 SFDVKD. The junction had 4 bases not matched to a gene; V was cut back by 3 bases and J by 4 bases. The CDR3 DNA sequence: TGTGCCACCAGTGATCCACAGGGGTCCTATGGCTACACCTTC. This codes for CATSDPQGSYGYTF.

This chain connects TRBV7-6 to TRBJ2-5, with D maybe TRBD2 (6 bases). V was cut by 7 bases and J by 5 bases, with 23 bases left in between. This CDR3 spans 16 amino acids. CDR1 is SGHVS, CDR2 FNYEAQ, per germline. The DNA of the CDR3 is TGTGCCAGCATCGGGACTCAAGGGGCGAGGGTTGAGACCCAGTACTTC. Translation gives CASIGTQGARVETQYF.

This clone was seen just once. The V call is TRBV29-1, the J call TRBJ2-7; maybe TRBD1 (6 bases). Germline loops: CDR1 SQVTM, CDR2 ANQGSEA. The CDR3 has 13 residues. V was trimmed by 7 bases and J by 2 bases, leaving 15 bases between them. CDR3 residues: CSARSGQTYEQYF. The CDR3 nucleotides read TGCAGCGCCCGTTCGGGACAAACCTACGAGCAGTACTTC.

CDR3 DNA: TGTGCCAGCGGCAGGGTCGGTCAGCCCCAGCATTTT. It codes for CASGRVGQPQHF. This chain joins TRBV2 and TRBJ1-5; perhaps TRBD1 as D (5 bases). Germline-derived CDR1 and CDR2 are SNHLY and FYNNEI. The length of the CDR3 is 12 residues. The germline V and J ends were trimmed by 8 bases and 6 bases, with 11 bases remaining between them.

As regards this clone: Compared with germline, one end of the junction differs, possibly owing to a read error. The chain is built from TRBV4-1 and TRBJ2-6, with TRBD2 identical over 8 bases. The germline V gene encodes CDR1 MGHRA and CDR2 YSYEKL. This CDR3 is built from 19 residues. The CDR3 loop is CARSQDSGGGYSGANVLTF. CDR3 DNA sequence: TGCGCCCGCAGCCAAGATTCCGGGGGGGGTTACTCTGGGGCCAACGTCCTGACTTTC.

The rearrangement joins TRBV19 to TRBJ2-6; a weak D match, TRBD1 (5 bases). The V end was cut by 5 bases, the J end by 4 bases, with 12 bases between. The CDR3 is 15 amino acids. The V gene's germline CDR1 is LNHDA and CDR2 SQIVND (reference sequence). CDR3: CASSRQGDGANVLTF. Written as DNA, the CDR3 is TGTGCCAGTAGTCGGCAGGGTGACGGGGCCAACGTCCTGACTTTC.

CDR3 in DNA: TGCGCCAGCAGCTTGGGGGTGGAGGCGGATACGCAGTATTTT. Protein sequence: CASSLGVEADTQYF. The rearrangement uses TRBV5-1 and TRBJ2-3, with D tentatively TRBD2 (5 bases). The CDR3 length is 14 residues. V lost 0 bases and J 6 bases, leaving 11 bases between the germline ends. CDR1 and CDR2 (germline): SGHRS, YFSETQ.

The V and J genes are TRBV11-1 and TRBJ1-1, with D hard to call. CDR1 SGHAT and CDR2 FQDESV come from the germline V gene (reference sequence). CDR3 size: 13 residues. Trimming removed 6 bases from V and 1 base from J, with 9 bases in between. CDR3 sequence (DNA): TGTGCCAGCAGTTTAAGGAGGAACACTGAAGCTTTCTTT. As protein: CASSLRRNTEAFF.

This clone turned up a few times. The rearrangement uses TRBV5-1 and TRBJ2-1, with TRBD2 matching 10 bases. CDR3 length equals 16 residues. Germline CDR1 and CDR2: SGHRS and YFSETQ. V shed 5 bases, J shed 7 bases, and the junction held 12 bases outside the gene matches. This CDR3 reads CASSPPPGLAKNEQFF. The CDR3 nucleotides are TGCGCCAGCAGTCCTCCCCCGGGACTAGCGAAAAATGAGCAGTTCTTC.

The CDR3 region is CASRPARGDPNSPLHF. The CDR3 nucleotides are TGTGCCAGCAGACCCGCCAGGGGCGACCCGAATTCACCCCTCCACTTT. The rearrangement links TRBV14 to TRBJ1-6; D perhaps matches TRBD1 (6 bases). CDR3 length equals 16 residues. V gave up 6 bases and J gave up 7 bases, with 19 bases separating them. Germline values: CDR1 SGHDN, CDR2 FVKESK.

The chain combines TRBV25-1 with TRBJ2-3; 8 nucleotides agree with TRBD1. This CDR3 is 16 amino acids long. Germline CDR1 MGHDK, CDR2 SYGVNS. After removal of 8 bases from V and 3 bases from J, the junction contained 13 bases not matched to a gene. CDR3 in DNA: TGTGCCAGCCGACAGGGAATGGACAGGGATACAGATACGCAGTATTTT. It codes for CASRQGMDRDTDTQYF. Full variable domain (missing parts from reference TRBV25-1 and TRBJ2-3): EADIYQTPRYLVIGTGKKITLECSQTMGHDKMYWYQQDPGMELHLIHYSYGVNSTEKGDLSSESTVSRIRTEHFPLTLESARPSHTSQYLCASRQGMDRDTDTQYFGPGTRLTVL.

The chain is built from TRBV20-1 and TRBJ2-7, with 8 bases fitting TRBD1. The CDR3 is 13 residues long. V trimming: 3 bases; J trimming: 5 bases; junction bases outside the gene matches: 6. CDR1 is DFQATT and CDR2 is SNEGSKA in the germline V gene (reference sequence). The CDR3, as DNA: TGCAGTGCTAGTGTTGGACAGGGCCACGAGCAGTACTTC. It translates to CSASVGQGHEQYF.

CDR3 in amino acids: CASSGGGVETQYF. The CDR3, as DNA: TGTGCCAGCAGTGGAGGGGGCGTGGAGACCCAGTACTTC. This sequence joins TRBV2 and TRBJ2-5; 7 nucleotides line up with TRBD1. V gave up 4 bases and J gave up 5 bases; unmatched junction bases: 4. Germline V gene lookup returns CDR1 SNHLY and CDR2 FYNNEI. The CDR3 has 13 amino acids. Drawing the rest from reference TRBV2 and TRBJ2-5, the complete variable domain is EPEVTQTPSHQVTQMGQEVILRCVPISNHLYFYWYRQILGQKVEFLVSFYNNEISEKSEIFDDQFSVERPDGSNFTLKIRSTKLEDSAMYFCASSGGGVETQYFGPGTRLLVL.

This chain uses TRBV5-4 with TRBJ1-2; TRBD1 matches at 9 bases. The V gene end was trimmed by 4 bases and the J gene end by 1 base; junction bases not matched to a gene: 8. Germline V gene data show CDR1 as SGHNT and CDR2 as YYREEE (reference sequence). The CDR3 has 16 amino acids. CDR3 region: CASSLPSGQGNYGYTF. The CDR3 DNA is TGTGCCAGCAGCCTCCCCTCGGGACAGGGTAACTATGGCTACACCTTC.

Here the CDR3 reads CASSSDRDLNNEQFF. For the CDR3, the DNA is TGTGCCAGCAGCTCAGACAGAGACCTCAACAATGAGCAGTTCTTC. J is TRBJ2-1 and V is TRBV7-3, with D possibly being TRBD1 (5 bases). With 4 bases removed from V and 5 bases from J, the gap between germline ends came to 15 bases. The germline gives CDR1 SGHTA, CDR2 FQGTGA. The CDR3 sequence is 15 residues long.